The rows below give T cell receptor beta chains drawn from one sample of a study of T cells after yellow fever vaccination. TCRdb re-called the 5' RACE reads with MiXCR, one entry per CDR3 protein. This sample carries around 340,000 distinct CDR3 sequences, roughly 8.7% of them seen once, and the ten largest clones take around 17%. Sequences were derived from PBMCs, sampled on the day of the first yellow fever vaccination. The receptor source for this set is a man aged 18 to 30 who received the YFV17D yellow fever vaccine. CDR3s include the opening cysteine and the closing phenylalanine or tryptophan. D genes are given only for firm matches. Where a row states a size, it is once, few, many or the class of an expanded clone; other rows omit it.

j_call d_call clone_size v_call cdr3_length cdr3_nt cdr3_aa
TRBJ2-1 NA few TRBV6-2/TRBV6-3 14 TGTGCCAGCAGACCTAGACAGGTGTACAATGAGCAGTTCTTC CASRPRQVYNEQFF
TRBJ2-1 TRBD1 NA TRBV5-6 14 TGTGCCAGCAGCCGGACAGGGGGCCACAATGAGCAGTTCTTC CASSRTGGHNEQFF
TRBJ1-2 TRBD1 few TRBV15 14 TGTGCCACCAGCAGTGGGGACAGGGCCGGAGGCTACACCTTC CATSSGDRAGGYTF
TRBJ2-1 NA many TRBV3-1 15 TGTGCCAGCAGCCAAACCAGGGGGGGATACAATGAGCAGTTCTTC CASSQTRGGYNEQFF
TRBJ1-6 NA few TRBV7-9 14 TGTGCCAGCAGCTTAGTTACAGGGTCGACACCCCTCCACTTT CASSLVTGSTPLHF
TRBJ2-4 NA few TRBV27 17 TGTGCCAGCAGTCCGCTGGACAGAGCTAAAGCCAAAAACATTCAGTACTTC CASSPLDRAKAKNIQYF
TRBJ2-2 NA few TRBV5-4 13 TGTGCCAGCAGGTATAGCGGCACCGGGGAGCTGTTTTTT CASRYSGTGELFF
TRBJ1-2 NA few TRBV7-3 15 TGTGCCAGCAGCTTAATCGCTCTGGGAATAGGTGGCTACACCTTC CASSLIALGIGGYTF
TRBJ2-7 NA NA TRBV2 13 TGTGCCAGCACGTTTAGCTGGGGCTACGAGCAGTACTTC CASTFSWGYEQYF
TRBJ2-5 TRBD2 many TRBV3-1 16 TGTGCCAGCAGCCACCTAGCGGGGGATAGCCAAGAGACCCAGTACTTC CASSHLAGDSQETQYF
TRBJ2-7 TRBD1 few TRBV12-3/TRBV12-4 12 TGTGCCAGCACCCGGACAGGGGCCGAGCAGTACTTC CASTRTGAEQYF
TRBJ1-1 NA NA TRBV7-8 13 TGTGCCAGCAGCCGCGGTCGGGGAACTGAAGCTTTCTTT CASSRGRGTEAFF
TRBJ1-2 NA few TRBV7-9 15 TGTGCCAGCAGCGAAACCAGGGGCTCTAACTATGGCTACACCTTC CASSETRGSNYGYTF
TRBJ2-1 NA few TRBV20-1 16 TGCAGTGCTAGAGACCCCCTCGGGGTTCCCTACAATGAGCAGTTCTTC CSARDPLGVPYNEQFF
TRBJ1-2 NA many TRBV29-1 14 TGCAGCGTTGGTGATGACGGGGGTCTTTATGGCTACACCTTC CSVGDDGGLYGYTF
TRBJ1-1 TRBD1 NA TRBV2 12 TGTGCCAGCGGGACAGGGTACACTGAAGCTTTCTTT CASGTGYTEAFF
TRBJ1-6 NA NA TRBV20-1 13 TGCAGTGCTCAGGGAGGGGGTGAATCACCCCTCCACTTT CSAQGGGESPLHF
TRBJ1-5 NA many TRBV12-3/TRBV12-4 13 TGTGCCAGCAGTGCGGGGGGCAATCAGCCCCAGCATTTT CASSAGGNQPQHF
TRBJ1-5 NA few TRBV9 15 TGTGCCAGCAGCGTATCAGGGGCCTTCAATCAGCCCCAGCATTTT CASSVSGAFNQPQHF
TRBJ2-3 TRBD2 many TRBV7-2 16 TGTGCCAGCAGCTTAATTGCGGGGGGGAGCACAGATACGCAGTATTTT CASSLIAGGSTDTQYF
TRBJ1-5 NA few TRBV6-1 14 TGTGCCAGCACAATAGACAGACAGAATCAGCCCCAGCATTTT CASTIDRQNQPQHF